The T cell receptor beta chain described here comes from a study of cytomegalovirus exposure and HLA in healthy donors. 60 Vbeta and 13 Jbeta primers were used in PCR. Only in-frame clones appear in the TCRdb table, and some are missing; sequencing was by immunoSEQ multiplex PCR. The sample carries roughly 170,000 clones, roughly 79% recorded once. On this clone: Its antigen is not known.

The study, taken as a whole, reports: When analyzed later, the rates of TCR association showed variation by HLA locus, with DRB1 the most and HLA-C the fewest. Presence/absence analyses assumed roughly uniform sequencing depth across donors.

Sequenced input: PBMCs. The receptor was isolated from a man aged 25 to 40 in good health and CMV-seronegative.

The CDR3: CASSKGTGDYNEQFF. The CDR3 DNA reads TGTGCCAGCAGTAAAGGGACAGGAGACTACAATGAGCAGTTCTTC. The rearrangement uses TRBV6-1 and TRBJ2-1, with 8 bases matching TRBD1. CDR1 is MNHNS and CDR2 is SASEGT in the germline V gene. This CDR3 contains 15 residues. The V segment lost 5 bases and the J segment 3 bases; nucleotides outside the gene matches: 6.